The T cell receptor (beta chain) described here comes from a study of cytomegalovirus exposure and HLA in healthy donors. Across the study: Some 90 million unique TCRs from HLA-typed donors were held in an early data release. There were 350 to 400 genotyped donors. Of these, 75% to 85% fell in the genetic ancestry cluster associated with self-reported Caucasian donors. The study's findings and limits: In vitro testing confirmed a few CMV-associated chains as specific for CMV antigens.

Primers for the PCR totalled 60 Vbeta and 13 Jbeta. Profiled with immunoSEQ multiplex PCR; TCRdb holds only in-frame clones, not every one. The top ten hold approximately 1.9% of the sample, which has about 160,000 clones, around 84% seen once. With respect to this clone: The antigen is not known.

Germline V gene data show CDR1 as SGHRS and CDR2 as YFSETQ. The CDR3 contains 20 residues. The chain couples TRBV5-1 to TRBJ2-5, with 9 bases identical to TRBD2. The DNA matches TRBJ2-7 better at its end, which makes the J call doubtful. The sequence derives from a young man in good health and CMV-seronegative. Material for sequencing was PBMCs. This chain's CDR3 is CASSLAVGGGGAHSGYEQYF. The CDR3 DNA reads TGCGCCAGCAGCTTGGCCGTAGGAGGCGGGGGGGCTCACAGTGGCTACGAGCAGTACTTC.